Following are 15 T cell receptor beta chains from one sample sequenced in a study of blood T cell repertoires in COVID-19 (dated by TCRdb to about 2020). The library was made by the immunoSEQ multiplex PCR assay. TCRdb limited this immuneACCESS table to in-frame rearrangements with V and J called. A share of clones is missing; checked studies link under half to unresolved V genes, and the rest is unexplained. The sample data list under 350,000 clones, and 80% to 90% of these were observed just once. The ten largest clones capture about 4.6% of the sample. The sample taken for sequencing was peripheral blood. The receptors derive from a man between 40 and 49 years old with acute or convalescent COVID-19.

The chain couples TRBV5-1 to TRBJ2-2; TRBD2 aligns across 11 bases. Germline trimming cut 3 bases from V and 6 bases from J; bases unmatched to any gene: 13. The germline V gene encodes CDR1 SGHRS and CDR2 YFSETQ. The CDR3 spans 18 residues. This CDR3 reads CASSWNPLAGGPPGELFF. The CDR3 DNA sequence: TGCGCCAGCAGCTGGAATCCTTTAGCGGGGGGGCCCCCCGGGGAGCTGTTTTTT.

The chain links TRBV7-3 to TRBJ2-1, with 7 bases identical to TRBD2. CDR1 SGHTA and CDR2 FQGTGA come from the germline V gene. The V gene end was trimmed by 4 bases and the J gene end by 10 bases; junction bases not matched to a gene: 13. There are 15 residues in the CDR3. Here the CDR3 reads CASSSAGVGPGEQFF. The CDR3 coding sequence is TGTGCCAGCAGCTCCGCGGGGGTTGGGCCCGGGGAGCAGTTCTTC.

The chain carries TRBV6-1 and TRBJ1-3; TRBD1 aligns across 7 bases. V lost 2 bases to trimming and J lost 3 bases; unmatched junction nucleotides: 7. Germline lookup yields CDR1 MNHNS and CDR2 SASEGT. CDR3 size: 16 residues. The CDR3 region has the DNA TGTGCCAGCAGTGAAAAGGGGGCGGATTTTGGAAACACCATATATTTT. It encodes CASSEKGADFGNTIYF.

CDR3 amino acids: CASSVSGGSYNEQFF. The CDR3 coding sequence is TGTGCCAGCAGCGTATCCGGGGGGTCCTACAATGAGCAGTTCTTC. The rearrangement uses TRBV9 and TRBJ2-1, with TRBD2 identical over 7 bases. This CDR3 spans 15 amino acids. The germline V gene has CDR1 SGDLS and CDR2 YYNGEE. V gave up 1 base and J gave up 1 base; unmatched junction bases: 2.

The chain carries TRBV11-2 and TRBJ2-1; 8 bases are a match to TRBD2. Germline values: CDR1 SGHAT, CDR2 FQNNGV. The CDR3 runs to 16 residues. The V segment lost 2 bases and the J segment 3 bases; nucleotides outside the gene matches: 6. The CDR3 DNA is TGTGCCAGCAGCTTAAGGGCGGGGGGCCACTACAATGAGCAGTTCTTC. This gives the protein CASSLRAGGHYNEQFF.

The chain carries TRBV19 and TRBJ1-1; TRBD1 aligns across 8 bases. CDR3 length: 12 residues. In germline, CDR1 is LNHDA, CDR2 SQIVND (reference sequence). Trimming took 6 bases from V and 7 from J; bases not matched to a gene: 4. The CDR3 protein is CASSRGLGEAFF. CDR3 coding DNA: TGTGCCAGTAGCAGGGGGCTTGGTGAAGCTTTCTTT. The variable domain in full, with the rest retrieved from reference TRBV19 and TRBJ1-1, is DGGITQSPKYLFRKEGQNVTLSCEQNLNHDAMYWYRQDPGQGLRLIYYSQIVNDFQKGDIAEGYSVSREKKESFPLTVTSAQKNPTAFYLCASSRGLGEAFFGQGTRLTVV.

This clone was picked up a small number of times. The V call is TRBV7-2, the J call TRBJ2-7; perhaps TRBD2 as D (6 bases). Germline V gene sequence: CDR1 SGHTA, CDR2 FQGNSA. V shed 4 bases and J shed 3 bases, with 22 bases lying between them. This CDR3 contains 17 residues. The CDR3 DNA reads TGTGCCAGCAGCTCTACCCCTCGGGAGTCAGGGTTCTACGAGCAGTACTTC. Translation gives CASSSTPRESGFYEQYF.

This chain links TRBV2 with TRBJ1-1; a weak D match, TRBD1 (5 bases). Germline V gives CDR1 SNHLY, CDR2 FYNNEI. This CDR3 has 13 amino acids. The V end was cut by 7 bases, the J end by 4 bases, with 13 bases between. CDR3 in amino acids: CASKTRAPTEAFF. The CDR3, as DNA: TGTGCCAGCAAAACCAGGGCCCCCACTGAAGCTTTCTTT. The variable domain in full, with the rest retrieved from reference TRBV2 and TRBJ1-1, is EPEVTQTPSHQVTQMGQEVILRCVPISNHLYFYWYRQILGQKVEFLVSFYNNEISEKSEIFDDQFSVERPDGSNFTLKIRSTKLEDSAMYFCASKTRAPTEAFFGQGTRLTVV.

The chain combines TRBV5-6 with TRBJ1-2; 9 nucleotides line up with TRBD1. The CDR3 runs to 12 residues. Germline-derived CDR1 and CDR2 are SGHDT and YYEEEE. J gave up 5 bases and V 4 bases, and 0 bases lay outside the gene matches. This CDR3 reads CASSGTGYGYTF. The DNA for the CDR3 is TGTGCCAGCAGCGGGACAGGGTATGGCTACACCTTC.

The chain links TRBV6-5 to TRBJ1-2; 11 bases match TRBD1. Germline values: CDR1 MNHEY, CDR2 SVGAGI. J gave up 7 bases and V 7 bases, and 5 bases lay outside the gene matches. The CDR3 has 13 residues. The CDR3 loop reads CASTAGTGGGYTF. The DNA for the CDR3 is TGTGCCAGCACGGCCGGGACAGGGGGTGGCTACACCTTC.

Only one count was recorded for this clone. V gene TRBV6-1 combines with J gene TRBJ2-3, with 7 bases lining up with TRBD2. The CDR3 has 16 residues. V lost 3 bases, J lost 4 bases, and 10 bases stayed unmatched. Germline V gene lookup returns CDR1 MNHNS and CDR2 SASEGT. This CDR3 reads CASSDAPGGGSDTQYF. Here the CDR3 DNA reads TGTGCCAGCAGTGACGCGCCGGGCGGGGGTTCAGATACGCAGTATTTT.

The CDR3 DNA reads TGCGCCAGCACCCTCGGTCGGGGCTCCTACGAGCAGTACTTC. It encodes CASTLGRGSYEQYF. This chain uses TRBV5-1 with TRBJ2-7, with D possibly TRBD2 on 5 matching bases. Germline-derived CDR1 and CDR2 are SGHRS and YFSETQ. This CDR3 contains 14 residues. The V gene lost 6 bases and the J gene lost 0 bases, with 13 bases spanning the gap.

This chain links TRBV2 with TRBJ2-2; 10 bases align to TRBD1. Germline V CDR1 and CDR2: SNHLY, FYNNEI. The CDR3 sequence is 14 residues long. The V segment lost 5 bases and the J segment 6 bases; nucleotides outside the gene matches: 3. CDR3 region: CASSIGTGAGELFF. The CDR3 coding sequence is TGTGCCAGCAGTATCGGGACAGGGGCCGGGGAGCTGTTTTTT. Drawing the rest from reference TRBV2 and TRBJ2-2, the complete variable domain is EPEVTQTPSHQVTQMGQEVILRCVPISNHLYFYWYRQILGQKVEFLVSFYNNEISEKSEIFDDQFSVERPDGSNFTLKIRSTKLEDSAMYFCASSIGTGAGELFFGEGSRLTVL.

The chain couples TRBV19 to TRBJ1-3; D is ambiguous. The CDR3 is made up of 14 amino acids. V lost 6 bases and J lost 0, with 9 bases in between. Germline V gene lookup returns CDR1 LNHDA and CDR2 SQIVND (reference sequence). In nucleotides, the CDR3 is TGTGCCAGTAGCGGGGAAAGCTCTGGAAACACCATATATTTT. Protein: CASSGESSGNTIYF.

V and J are TRBV14 and TRBJ2-7, with D possibly being TRBD2 (5 bases). Trimming removed 4 bases from V and 7 bases from J, with 14 bases in between. The CDR3 sequence is 13 residues long. Germline V gene lookup returns CDR1 SGHDN and CDR2 FVKESK. The CDR3 region is CASSLTARGEQYF. CDR3 bases: TGTGCCAGCAGCCTCACGGCTAGAGGGGAGCAGTACTTC.